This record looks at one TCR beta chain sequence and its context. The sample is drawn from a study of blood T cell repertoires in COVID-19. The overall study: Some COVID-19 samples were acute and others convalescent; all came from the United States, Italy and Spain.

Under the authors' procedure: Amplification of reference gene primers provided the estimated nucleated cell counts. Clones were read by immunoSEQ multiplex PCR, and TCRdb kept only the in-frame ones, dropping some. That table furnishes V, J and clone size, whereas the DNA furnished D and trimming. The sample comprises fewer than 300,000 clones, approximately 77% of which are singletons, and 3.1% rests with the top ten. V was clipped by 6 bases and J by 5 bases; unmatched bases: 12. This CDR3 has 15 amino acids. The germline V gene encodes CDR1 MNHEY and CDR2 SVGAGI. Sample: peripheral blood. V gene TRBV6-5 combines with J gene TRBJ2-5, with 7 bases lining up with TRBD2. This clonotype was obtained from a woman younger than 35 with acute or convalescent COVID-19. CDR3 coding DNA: TGTGCCAGCAGACCCTCCCGACTAGCTTCCGAGACCCAGTACTTC. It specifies CASRPSRLASETQYF.